Sequencing of this TCR beta chain was carried out in a study of T-cell reconstitution after alpha-beta-depleted transplantation in children. Unique molecular identifiers were built into the TCRbeta library. TCRdb independently ran MiXCR on the PCR reads; one entry per CDR3 protein. The sample lists roughly 200,000 distinct CDR3 sequences; roughly 9% were seen once. Trimming left V 7 bases short and J 4 bases short, with 13 bases between. Per germline, CDR1 KGHSH and CDR2 LQKENI. The CDR3 loop spans 13 amino acids. This receptor was obtained from a human donor who donated a stem cell graft to a child with acute lymphoblastic leukemia. This sequence joins TRBV18 and TRBJ1-1; perhaps TRBD1 as D (5 bases). This sample comprised PBMCs from the stem cell graft donor, obtained from the stem cell graft. The CDR3 DNA follows: TGTGCCAGCTACCAGGGTGATGGCACTGAAGCTTTCTTT. It specifies CASYQGDGTEAFF.